The sequence of this T cell receptor (beta chain) was determined in a study of blood T cells in healthy people across ages. General study points: Donor CMV status was unknown, possibly confounding expanded clonotype changes. While age rose, TCR beta diversity per million T cells dropped in a roughly linear way.

The authors ran a second PCR of about 6 to 11 cycles using a sample-barcoded 5' primer and a J-beta primer mix. From the 5' RACE reads, TCRdb called clonotypes with MiXCR, one entry per CDR3 protein. Altogether about 2 million distinct CDR3 sequences are present, roughly 52% being singletons, with the ten largest covering less than 2.5%. As regards this clonotype: The antigen remains undetermined.

The CDR3 loop spans 17 amino acids. Losses at the gene ends were 2 bases for V and 6 bases for J; bases not matched to a gene: 15. CDR1 SGHAT and CDR2 FQDESV come from the germline V gene (reference sequence). The authors extracted at least 5.5 micrograms of total RNA per sample. V and J are TRBV11-1 and TRBJ2-5; TRBD1 matches at 7 bases. The sample comprised blood. This TCR came from a woman in her 40s in good health. CDR3 DNA: TGTGCCAGCAGCTTATACGGAGCAGGGGGATCTCGAAAGACCCAGTACTTC. Amino acid sequence: CASSLYGAGGSRKTQYF. Combining the CDR3 with reference TRBV11-1 and TRBJ2-5 gives the whole variable domain EAEVAQSPRYKITEKSQAVAFWCDPISGHATLYWYRQILGQGPELLVQFQDESVVDDSQLPKDRFSAERLKGVDSTLKIQPAELGDSAMYLCASSLYGAGGSRKTQYFGPGTRLLVL.